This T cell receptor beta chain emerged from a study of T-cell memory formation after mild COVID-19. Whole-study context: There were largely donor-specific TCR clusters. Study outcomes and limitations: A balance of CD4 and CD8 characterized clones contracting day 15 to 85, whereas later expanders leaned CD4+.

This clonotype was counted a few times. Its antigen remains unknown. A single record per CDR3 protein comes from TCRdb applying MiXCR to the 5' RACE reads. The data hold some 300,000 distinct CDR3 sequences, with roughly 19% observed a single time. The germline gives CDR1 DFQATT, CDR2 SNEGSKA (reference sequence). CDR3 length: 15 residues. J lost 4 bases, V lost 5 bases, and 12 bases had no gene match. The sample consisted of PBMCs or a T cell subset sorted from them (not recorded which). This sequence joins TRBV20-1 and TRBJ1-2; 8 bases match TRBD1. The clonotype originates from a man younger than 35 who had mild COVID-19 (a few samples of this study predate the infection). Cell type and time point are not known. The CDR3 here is CSAPSADRVAYGYTF. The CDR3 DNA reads TGCAGTGCTCCTAGCGCGGACAGGGTGGCCTATGGCTACACCTTC.